Below, 4 T cell receptor beta chains from the same sample are listed, as sequenced in a study of blood T cell repertoires in COVID-19. Profiling relied on immunoSEQ multiplex PCR, and the TCRdb table lists in-frame clones only, not all of them. This table has more than 95,000 clones, over 75% appearing once. Sequenced: peripheral blood. These receptors all come from a man in his fifties or sixties with acute or convalescent COVID-19.

The J gene is TRBJ1-2, the V gene TRBV5-1, with TRBD1 identical over 12 bases. This CDR3 is 15 amino acids long. The V and J ends lost 4 bases and 4 bases, in that order; junction bases with no gene match: 5. CDR1 SGHRS and CDR2 YFSETQ come from the germline V gene. The CDR3 DNA reads TGCGCCAGCAGCCGGGACAGGGGGCTTATCTATGGCTACACCTTC. Its translation is CASSRDRGLIYGYTF.

This clone was detected only a few times. CDR3 amino acids: CAWSKSAGANYGYTF. CDR3 nucleotide sequence: TGTGCCTGGAGTAAATCGGCAGGGGCCAACTATGGCTACACCTTC. The gene calls are TRBV30 and TRBJ1-2; the D gene is possibly TRBD1 (6 bases). Germline-derived CDR1 and CDR2 are GTSNPN and SVGIG (reference sequence). Trimming removed 2 bases from V and 2 bases from J, with 15 bases in between. The CDR3 loop spans 15 amino acids.

V usage is TRBV28 and J usage is TRBJ2-1, with 14 bases matching TRBD2. CDR1 and CDR2 from the germline V gene are MDHEN and SYDVKM. Trimming at V came to 4 bases and at J to 6 bases, leaving 11 bases not matched to a gene. CDR3 length equals 18 residues. The CDR3: CASSSPGLAGVWVNEQFF. The CDR3 bases are TGTGCCAGCAGTTCCCCGGGACTAGCGGGAGTGTGGGTCAATGAGCAGTTCTTC.

The CDR3 protein is CASGGTSGILGLLPDTQYF. CDR3 bases: TGTGCCAGCGGGGGGACTAGCGGGATTCTAGGGCTCCTCCCAGATACGCAGTATTTT. The J gene is TRBJ2-3, the V gene TRBV28, with 13 positions matching TRBD2. CDR1 MDHEN and CDR2 SYDVKM come from the germline V gene. CDR3 length equals 19 residues. The V and J ends lost 8 bases and 4 bases, in that order; junction bases with no gene match: 18.